This T cell receptor (beta chain) is from a study of blood T cell repertoires in COVID-19. Study context: Sites across the United States, Italy and Spain contributed samples from acute and convalescent COVID-19.

Losses at the gene ends were 4 bases for V and 6 bases for J; bases not matched to a gene: 4. The CDR3 consists of 15 residues. The V gene's germline CDR1 is SNHLY and CDR2 FYNNEI. The assay was immunoSEQ multiplex PCR, and TCRdb's table has in-frame clones only and misses some. The data contain 200,000 to 250,000 clones, approximately 80% of them singletons. This clonotype was sampled from a woman aged 45-65 years with acute COVID-19. The material sequenced was PBMCs or T cells enriched from blood (not recorded which). The rearrangement links TRBV2 to TRBJ1-5, with TRBD1 matching 12 bases. The CDR3 DNA is TGTGCCAGCAGTGGGGGGACAGGGGGCCTTCAGCCCCAGCATTTT. Its protein product is CASSGGTGGLQPQHF.